This T cell receptor (beta chain) was observed in a study of shared clonotypes between healthy human individuals. Study in general: The donor pool was made up of two women and three men aged 18 to 49.

Assay used: immunoSEQ multiplex PCR; TCRdb lists only in-frame clones, some missing. Of approximately 2.1 million clones listed, just over 90% are singletons. There were no recent acute infections or vaccinations among the donors, who were healthy HIV-negative adults. With respect to this clone: The target antigen is unknown.

Trimming shortened V by 5 bases and J by 2 bases, and 15 bases separated the two germline ends. CDR1 GTSNPN and CDR2 SVGIG come from the germline V gene (reference sequence). The CDR3 runs to 14 residues. Study findings and constraints: Clonotypes that were shared across four donors made up around 5% of naive CD4 clonotypes.

The receptor was isolated from a man aged 18 to 30 in good health. Some clones in this sample may be carry-over from other donors' samples. The chain has TRBV30 and TRBJ2-5, with D perhaps matching TRBD1 or TRBD2 (5 bases each). Sequenced: naive CD4+ T cells from PBMCs. Documented subset: CD45RA+ positively selected. CDR3 nucleotides: TGTGCCTGGGAAACGGGACCAAGTCAAGAGACCCAGTACTTC. The encoded protein is CAWETGPSQETQYF.